The T cell receptor beta chain described here comes from a study of shared clonotypes between healthy human individuals. This table comes from immunoSEQ multiplex PCR, and its TCRdb copy is limited to in-frame clones, with some not included. Found here are some 500,000 clones, 95% to 97% of them singletons; the top ten hold about 0.06%. The CDR3 covers 14 residues. Germline V gene data show CDR1 as MGHRA and CDR2 as YSYEKL. V was pared by 3 bases and J by 3 bases, with 0 bases of the junction left unmatched. The TCR sequence derives from a woman aged 25 to 45 in good health. The chain links TRBV4-1 to TRBJ2-5, with 11 nucleotides matching TRBD2. The sample was naive CD4+ T cells sorted from blood. Subset noted: CD45RA+ positively selected. CDR3 DNA: TGCGCCAGCAGCCAGACTAGCGGGGAAGAGACCCAGTACTTC. Its translation: CASSQTSGEETQYF.